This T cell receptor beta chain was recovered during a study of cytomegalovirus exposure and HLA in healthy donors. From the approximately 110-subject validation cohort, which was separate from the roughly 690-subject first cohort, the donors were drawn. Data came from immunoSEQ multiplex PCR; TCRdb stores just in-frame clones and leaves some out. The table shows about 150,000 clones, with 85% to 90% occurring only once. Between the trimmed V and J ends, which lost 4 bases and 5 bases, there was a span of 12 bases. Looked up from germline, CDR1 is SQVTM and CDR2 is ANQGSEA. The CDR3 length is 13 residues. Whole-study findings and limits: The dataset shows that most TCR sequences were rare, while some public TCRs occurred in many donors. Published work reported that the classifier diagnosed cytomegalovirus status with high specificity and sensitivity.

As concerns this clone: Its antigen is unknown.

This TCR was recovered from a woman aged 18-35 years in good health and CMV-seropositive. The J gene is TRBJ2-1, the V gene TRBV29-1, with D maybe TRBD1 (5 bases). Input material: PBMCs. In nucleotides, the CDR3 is TGCAGCGTTGTTTCCAGACAGAACAATGAGCAGTTCTTC. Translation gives CSVVSRQNNEQFF.